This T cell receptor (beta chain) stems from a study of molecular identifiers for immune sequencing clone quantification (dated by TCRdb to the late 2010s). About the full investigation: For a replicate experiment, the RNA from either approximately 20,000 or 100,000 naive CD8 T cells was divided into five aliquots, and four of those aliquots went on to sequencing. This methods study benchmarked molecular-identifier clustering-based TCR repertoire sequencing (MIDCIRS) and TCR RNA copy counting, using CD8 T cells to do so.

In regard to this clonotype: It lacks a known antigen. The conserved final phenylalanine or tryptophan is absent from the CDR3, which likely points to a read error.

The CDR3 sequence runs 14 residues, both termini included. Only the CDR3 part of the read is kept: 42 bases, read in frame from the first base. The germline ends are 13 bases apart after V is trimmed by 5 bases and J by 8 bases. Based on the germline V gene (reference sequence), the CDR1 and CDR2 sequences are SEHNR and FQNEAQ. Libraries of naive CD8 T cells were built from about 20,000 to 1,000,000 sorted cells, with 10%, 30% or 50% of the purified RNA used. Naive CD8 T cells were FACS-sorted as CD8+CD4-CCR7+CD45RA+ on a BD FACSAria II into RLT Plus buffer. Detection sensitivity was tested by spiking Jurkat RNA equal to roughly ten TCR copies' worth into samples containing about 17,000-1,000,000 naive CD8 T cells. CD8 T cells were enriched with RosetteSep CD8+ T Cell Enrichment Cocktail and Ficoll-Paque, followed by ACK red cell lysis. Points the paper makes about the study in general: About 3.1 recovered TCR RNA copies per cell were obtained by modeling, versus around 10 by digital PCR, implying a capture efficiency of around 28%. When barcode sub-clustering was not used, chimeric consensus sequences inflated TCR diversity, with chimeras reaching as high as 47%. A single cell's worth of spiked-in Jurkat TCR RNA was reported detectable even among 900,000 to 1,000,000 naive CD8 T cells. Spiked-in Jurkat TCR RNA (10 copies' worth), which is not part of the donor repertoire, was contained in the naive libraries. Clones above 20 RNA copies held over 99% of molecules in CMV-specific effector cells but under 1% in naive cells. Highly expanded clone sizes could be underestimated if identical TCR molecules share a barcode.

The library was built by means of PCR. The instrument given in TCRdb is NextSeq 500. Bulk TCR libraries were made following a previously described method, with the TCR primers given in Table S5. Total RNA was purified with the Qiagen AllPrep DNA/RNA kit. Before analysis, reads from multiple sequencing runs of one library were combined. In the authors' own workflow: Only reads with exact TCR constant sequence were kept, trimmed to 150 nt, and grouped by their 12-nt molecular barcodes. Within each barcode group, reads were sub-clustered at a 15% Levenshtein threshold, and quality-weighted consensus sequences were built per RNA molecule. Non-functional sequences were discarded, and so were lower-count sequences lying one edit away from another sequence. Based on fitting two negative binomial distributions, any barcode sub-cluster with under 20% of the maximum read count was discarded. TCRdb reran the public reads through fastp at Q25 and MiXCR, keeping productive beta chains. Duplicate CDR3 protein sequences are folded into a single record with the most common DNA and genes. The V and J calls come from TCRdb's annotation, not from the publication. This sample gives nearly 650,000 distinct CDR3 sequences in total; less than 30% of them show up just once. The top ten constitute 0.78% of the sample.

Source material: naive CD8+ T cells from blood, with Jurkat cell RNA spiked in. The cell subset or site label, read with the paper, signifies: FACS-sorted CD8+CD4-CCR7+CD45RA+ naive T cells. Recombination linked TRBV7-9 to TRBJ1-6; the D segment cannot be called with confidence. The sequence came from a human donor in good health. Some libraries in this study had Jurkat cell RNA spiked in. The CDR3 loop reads CASSDGVVYSPLHL. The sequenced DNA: TGTGCCAGCAGCGACGGGGTGGTCTATTCACCCCTCCACCTT.